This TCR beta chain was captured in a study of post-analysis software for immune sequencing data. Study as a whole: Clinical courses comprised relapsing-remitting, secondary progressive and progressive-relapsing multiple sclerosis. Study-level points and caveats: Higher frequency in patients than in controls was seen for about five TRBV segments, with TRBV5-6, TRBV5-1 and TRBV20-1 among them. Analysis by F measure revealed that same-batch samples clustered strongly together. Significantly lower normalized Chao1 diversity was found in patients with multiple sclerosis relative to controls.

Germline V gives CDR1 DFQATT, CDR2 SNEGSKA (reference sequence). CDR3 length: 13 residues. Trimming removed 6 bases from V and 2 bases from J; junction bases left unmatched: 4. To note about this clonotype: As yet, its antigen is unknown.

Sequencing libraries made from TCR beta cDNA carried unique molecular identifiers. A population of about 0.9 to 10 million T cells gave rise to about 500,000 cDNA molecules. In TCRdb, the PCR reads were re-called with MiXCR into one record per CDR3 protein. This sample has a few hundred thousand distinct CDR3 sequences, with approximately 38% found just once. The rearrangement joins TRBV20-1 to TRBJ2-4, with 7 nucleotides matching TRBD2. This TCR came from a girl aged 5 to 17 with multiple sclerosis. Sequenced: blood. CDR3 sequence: CSATLATKNIQYF. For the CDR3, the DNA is TGCAGTGCCACACTAGCGACCAAAAACATTCAGTACTTC.